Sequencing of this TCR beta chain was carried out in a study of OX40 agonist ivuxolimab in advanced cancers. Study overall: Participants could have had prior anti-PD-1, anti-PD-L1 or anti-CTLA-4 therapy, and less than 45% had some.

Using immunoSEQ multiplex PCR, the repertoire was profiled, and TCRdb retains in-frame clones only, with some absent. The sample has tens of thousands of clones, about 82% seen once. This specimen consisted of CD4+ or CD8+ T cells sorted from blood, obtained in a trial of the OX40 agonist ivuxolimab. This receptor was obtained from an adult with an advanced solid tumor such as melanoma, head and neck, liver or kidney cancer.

CDR3 sequence (DNA): TGTGCCAGCAGCTCTCCGCCCCGGGGGAGTCCCTACGAGCAGTACTTC. It codes for CASSSPPRGSPYEQYF. This chain connects TRBV7-9 to TRBJ2-7, with D perhaps TRBD2 (6 bases). V was shortened by 4 bases and J by 2 bases, with 18 bases between the two germline ends. CDR3 length: 16 residues. Germline assignment: CDR1 SEHNR and CDR2 FQNEAQ (reference sequence).